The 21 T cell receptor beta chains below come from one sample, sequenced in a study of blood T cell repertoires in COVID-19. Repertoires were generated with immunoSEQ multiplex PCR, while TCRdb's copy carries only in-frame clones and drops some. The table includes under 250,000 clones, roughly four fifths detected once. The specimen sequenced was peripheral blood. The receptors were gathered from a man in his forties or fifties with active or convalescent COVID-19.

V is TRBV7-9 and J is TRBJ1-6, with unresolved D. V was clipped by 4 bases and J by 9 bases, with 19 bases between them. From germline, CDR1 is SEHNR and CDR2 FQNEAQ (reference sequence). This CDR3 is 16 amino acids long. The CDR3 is CASSYGLGLGGSPLHF. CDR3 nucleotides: TGTGCCAGCAGCTACGGACTGGGGTTGGGAGGTTCACCCCTCCACTTT.

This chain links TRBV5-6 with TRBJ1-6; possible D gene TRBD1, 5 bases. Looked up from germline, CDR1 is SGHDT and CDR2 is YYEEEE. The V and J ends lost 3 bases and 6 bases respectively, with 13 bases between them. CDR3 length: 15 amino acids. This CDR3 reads CASSSEGLRNSPLHF. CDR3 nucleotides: TGTGCCAGCAGCTCGGAGGGACTTCGTAATTCACCCCTCCACTTT. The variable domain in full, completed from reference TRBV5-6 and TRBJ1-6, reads DAGVTQSPTHLIKTRGQQVTLRCSPKSGHDTVSWYQQALGQGPQFIFQYYEEEERQRGNFPDRFSGHQFPNYSSELNVNALLLGDSALYLCASSSEGLRNSPLHFGNGTRLTVT.

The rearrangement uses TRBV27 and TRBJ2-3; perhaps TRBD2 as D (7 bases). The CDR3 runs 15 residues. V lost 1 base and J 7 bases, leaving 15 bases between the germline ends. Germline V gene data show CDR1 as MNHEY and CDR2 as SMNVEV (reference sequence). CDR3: CASSLLGGGLHTQYF. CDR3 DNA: TGTGCCAGCAGTTTATTAGGGGGGGGGCTTCATACGCAGTATTTT.

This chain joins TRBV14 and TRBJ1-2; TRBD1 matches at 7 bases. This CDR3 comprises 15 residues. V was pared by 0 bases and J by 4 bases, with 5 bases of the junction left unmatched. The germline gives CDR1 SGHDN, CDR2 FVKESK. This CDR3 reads CASSQERGRAYGYTF. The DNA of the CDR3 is TGTGCCAGCAGCCAAGAGAGGGGGCGCGCCTATGGCTACACCTTC.

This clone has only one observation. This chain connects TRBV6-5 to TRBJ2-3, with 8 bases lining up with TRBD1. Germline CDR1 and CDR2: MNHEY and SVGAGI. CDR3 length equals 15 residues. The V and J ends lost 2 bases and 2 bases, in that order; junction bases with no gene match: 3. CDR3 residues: CASSYGQGPTDTQYF. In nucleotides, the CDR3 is TGTGCCAGCAGTTACGGACAGGGCCCCACAGATACGCAGTATTTT.

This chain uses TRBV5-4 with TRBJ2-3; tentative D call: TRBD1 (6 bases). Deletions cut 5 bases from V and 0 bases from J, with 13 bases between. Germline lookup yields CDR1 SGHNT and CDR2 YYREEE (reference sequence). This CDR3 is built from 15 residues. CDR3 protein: CASRIIDRSTDTQYF. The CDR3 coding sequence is TGTGCCAGCAGGATAATAGACAGGAGCACAGATACGCAGTATTTT.

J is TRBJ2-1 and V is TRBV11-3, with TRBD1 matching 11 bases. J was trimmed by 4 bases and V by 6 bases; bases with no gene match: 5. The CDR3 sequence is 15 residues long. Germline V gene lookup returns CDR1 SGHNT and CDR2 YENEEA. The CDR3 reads CASSSGQGDYNEQFF. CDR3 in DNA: TGTGCCAGCAGTTCGGGACAGGGGGATTACAATGAGCAGTTCTTC.

Here the CDR3 reads CASSVDGGYDTQYF. Written as DNA, the CDR3 is TGTGCCAGCAGCGTTGACGGGGGGTACGATACGCAGTATTTT. J is TRBJ2-3 and V is TRBV7-9; 7 nucleotides match TRBD2. The CDR3 length is 14 residues. CDR1 and CDR2 (germline): SEHNR, FQNEAQ (reference sequence). The trim removed 5 bases at V and 6 bases at J, leaving 8 bases unmatched.

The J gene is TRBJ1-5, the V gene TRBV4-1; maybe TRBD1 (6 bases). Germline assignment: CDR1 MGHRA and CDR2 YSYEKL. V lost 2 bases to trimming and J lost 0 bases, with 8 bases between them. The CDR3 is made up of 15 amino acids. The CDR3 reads CASSQRQDSNQPQHF. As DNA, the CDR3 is TGCGCCAGCAGCCAAAGACAGGATAGCAATCAGCCCCAGCATTTT.

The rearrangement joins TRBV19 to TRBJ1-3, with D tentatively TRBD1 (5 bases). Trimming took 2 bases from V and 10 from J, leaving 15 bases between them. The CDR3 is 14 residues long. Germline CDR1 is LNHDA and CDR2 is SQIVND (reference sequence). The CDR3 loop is CASSIRAGVETIYF. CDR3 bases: TGTGCCAGTAGTATACGTGCGGGGGTTGAAACCATATATTTT.

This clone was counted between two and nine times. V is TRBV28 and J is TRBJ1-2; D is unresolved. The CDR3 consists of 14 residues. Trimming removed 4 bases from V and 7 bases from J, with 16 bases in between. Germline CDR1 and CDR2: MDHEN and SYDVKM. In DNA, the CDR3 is TGTGCCAGCAGTTCGTCCCTCCGCCTCGGTGGCTACACCTTC. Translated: CASSSSLRLGGYTF.

In DNA, the CDR3 is TGTGCCAGCGTTCGCGACAGGGACGTCGGAAACACCATATATTTT. Translating it yields CASVRDRDVGNTIYF. The rearrangement uses TRBV2 and TRBJ1-3; the match to TRBD1 covers 7 bases. The CDR3 covers 15 residues. The ends lost 8 bases at V and 4 bases at J; junction bases unmatched: 11. Germline-derived CDR1 and CDR2 are SNHLY and FYNNEI.

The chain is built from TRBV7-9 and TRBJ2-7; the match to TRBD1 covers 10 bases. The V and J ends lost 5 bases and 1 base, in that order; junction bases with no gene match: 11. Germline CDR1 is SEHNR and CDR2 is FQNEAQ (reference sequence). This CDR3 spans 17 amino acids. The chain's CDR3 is CASSQDPGQGSSYEQYF. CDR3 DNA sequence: TGTGCCAGCAGCCAAGATCCGGGACAGGGGTCGTCCTACGAGCAGTACTTC.

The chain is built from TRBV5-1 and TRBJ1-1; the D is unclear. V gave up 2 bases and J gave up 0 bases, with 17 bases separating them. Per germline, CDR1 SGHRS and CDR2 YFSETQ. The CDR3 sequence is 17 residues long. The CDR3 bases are TGCGCCAGCAGCTTCGGAGGGAACCTTCTCATGAACACTGAAGCTTTCTTT. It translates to CASSFGGNLLMNTEAFF.

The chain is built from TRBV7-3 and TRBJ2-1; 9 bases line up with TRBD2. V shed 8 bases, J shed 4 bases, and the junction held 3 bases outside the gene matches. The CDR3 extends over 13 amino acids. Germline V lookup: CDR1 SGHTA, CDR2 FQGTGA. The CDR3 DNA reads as TGTGCCAGCGCGAGCGGGGGGTACAATGAGCAGTTCTTC. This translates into CASASGGYNEQFF.

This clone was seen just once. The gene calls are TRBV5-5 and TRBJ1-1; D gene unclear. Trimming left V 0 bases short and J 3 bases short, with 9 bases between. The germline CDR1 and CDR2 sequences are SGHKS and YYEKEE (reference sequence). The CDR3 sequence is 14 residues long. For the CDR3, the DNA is TGTGCCAGCAGCTTGGGAGGGTGGCACACTGAAGCTTTCTTT. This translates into CASSLGGWHTEAFF.

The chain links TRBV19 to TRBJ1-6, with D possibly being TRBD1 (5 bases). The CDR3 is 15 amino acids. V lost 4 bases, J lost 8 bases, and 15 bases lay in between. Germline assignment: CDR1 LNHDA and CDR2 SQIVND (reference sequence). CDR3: CASSRQKGGDSPLHF. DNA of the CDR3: TGTGCCAGTAGTAGACAGAAGGGTGGGGATTCACCCCTCCACTTT. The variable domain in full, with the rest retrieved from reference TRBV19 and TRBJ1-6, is DGGITQSPKYLFRKEGQNVTLSCEQNLNHDAMYWYRQDPGQGLRLIYYSQIVNDFQKGDIAEGYSVSREKKESFPLTVTSAQKNPTAFYLCASSRQKGGDSPLHFGNGTRLTVT.

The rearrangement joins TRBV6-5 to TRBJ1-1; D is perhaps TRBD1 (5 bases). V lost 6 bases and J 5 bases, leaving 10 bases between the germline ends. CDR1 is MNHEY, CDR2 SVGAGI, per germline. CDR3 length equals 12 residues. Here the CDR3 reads CASRWGETEAFF. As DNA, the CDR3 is TGTGCCAGCAGATGGGGGGAGACTGAAGCTTTCTTT.

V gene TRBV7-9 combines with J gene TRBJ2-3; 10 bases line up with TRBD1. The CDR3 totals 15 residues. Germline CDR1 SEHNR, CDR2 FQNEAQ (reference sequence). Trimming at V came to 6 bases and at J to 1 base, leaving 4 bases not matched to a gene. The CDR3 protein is CASSSGTGGTDTQYF. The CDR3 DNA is TGTGCCAGCAGTTCCGGGACAGGGGGCACAGATACGCAGTATTTT.

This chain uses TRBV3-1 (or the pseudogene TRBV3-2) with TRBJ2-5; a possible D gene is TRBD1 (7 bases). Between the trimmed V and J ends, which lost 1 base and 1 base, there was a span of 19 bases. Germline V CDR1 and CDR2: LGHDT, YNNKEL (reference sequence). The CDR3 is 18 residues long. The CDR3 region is CASSQVDGGRGSQETQYF. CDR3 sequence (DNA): TGTGCCAGCAGCCAAGTAGACGGGGGCAGGGGGAGCCAAGAGACCCAGTACTTC.

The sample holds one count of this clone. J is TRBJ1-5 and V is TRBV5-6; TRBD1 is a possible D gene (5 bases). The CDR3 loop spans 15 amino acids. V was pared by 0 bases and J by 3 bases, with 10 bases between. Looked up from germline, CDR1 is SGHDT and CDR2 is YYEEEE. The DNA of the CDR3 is TGTGCCAGCAGCTTGGACCAGGGCCACAATCAGCCCCAGCATTTT. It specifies CASSLDQGHNQPQHF.